Following are 8 T cell receptor beta chains from one sample sequenced in a study of shared clonotypes between healthy human individuals. Repertoires were generated with immunoSEQ multiplex PCR, while TCRdb's copy carries only in-frame clones and drops some. The sample records more than 1 million clones, 70% to 80% being singletons. Sequenced sample: memory CD4+ T cells from PBMCs. Documented subset: CD45RA-negative fraction. These receptors all stem from a man aged 18 to 29 in good health. Some clones in this sample may be carry-over from other donors' samples.

The rearrangement uses TRBV18 and TRBJ2-1; D remains unclear. The CDR3 covers 15 residues. In germline, CDR1 is KGHSH, CDR2 LQKENI. V was clipped by 3 bases and J by 0 bases, with 9 bases between them. The CDR3 coding sequence is TGTGCCAGCTCACCCTCGACCTTCTCCTACAATGAGCAGTTCTTC. Protein product: CASSPSTFSYNEQFF.

V is TRBV7-3 and J is TRBJ2-1; TRBD1 is a possible D gene (7 bases). CDR3 length equals 16 residues. Trimming took off 5 bases at V and 5 bases at J, with 19 bases between the two ends. Germline CDR1 SGHTA, CDR2 FQGTGA. The CDR3 DNA sequence: TGTGCCAGCAGCGCACATCAGGGGGAGGTCCACAATGAGCAGTTCTTC. It specifies CASSAHQGEVHNEQFF.

The gene calls are TRBV7-9 and TRBJ2-7, with 8 nucleotides matching TRBD2. V dropped 2 bases and J dropped 0; count of bases not matched to a gene: 6. Germline V gene data show CDR1 as SEHNR and CDR2 as FQNEAQ (reference sequence). The CDR3 is 16 amino acids. The CDR3 coding sequence is TGTGCCAGCAGCTTATTGGGCAGCGGGAGCTCCTACGAGCAGTACTTC. This codes for CASSLLGSGSSYEQYF.

This clone was recorded once. The genes are TRBV9 and TRBJ2-1; 9 positions match TRBD2. This CDR3 is 15 amino acids long. Germline V CDR1 and CDR2: SGDLS, YYNGEE. The trim removed 0 bases at V and 6 bases at J, leaving 4 bases unmatched. Here the CDR3 DNA reads TGTGCCAGCAGCGTAGTTAGCGGGAGCCCCAATGAGCAGTTCTTC. Amino acids: CASSVVSGSPNEQFF.

This rearrangement joins TRBV27 to TRBJ2-5; TRBD2 agrees at 9 bases. Trimming cost V 5 bases and J 5 bases; bases outside gene matches: 9. Per germline, CDR1 MNHEY and CDR2 SMNVEV (reference sequence). CDR3 length equals 15 residues. Here the CDR3 reads CASSLLAGDGETQYF. The CDR3 nucleotides read TGTGCCAGCAGTCTATTAGCGGGAGACGGGGAGACCCAGTACTTC.

The chain couples TRBV18 to TRBJ2-5; 8 nucleotides align to TRBD1. Looked up from germline, CDR1 is KGHSH and CDR2 is LQKENI. The CDR3 length is 15 residues. V lost 1 base to trimming and J lost 5 bases; unmatched junction nucleotides: 6. The CDR3 spells CASSPQQGARETQYF. The CDR3 DNA follows: TGTGCCAGCTCACCACAGCAGGGGGCGAGGGAGACCCAGTACTTC.

This rearrangement joins TRBV27 to TRBJ2-2; TRBD1 is a possible D gene (6 bases). The CDR3 loop spans 16 amino acids. V lost 4 bases and J lost 6, with 18 bases in between. CDR1 is MNHEY, CDR2 SMNVEV, per germline (reference sequence). This CDR3 reads CASSSLPLRGAGELFF. The CDR3 bases are TGTGCCAGCAGTTCACTCCCCCTCAGGGGTGCCGGGGAGCTGTTTTTT.

V is TRBV5-4 and J is TRBJ2-5; 9 bases align to TRBD2. The junction had 14 bases not matched to a gene; V was cut back by 3 bases and J by 5 bases. This CDR3 comprises 17 residues. The germline V gene has CDR1 SGHNT and CDR2 YYREEE (reference sequence). The CDR3 region is CASSSTLASGIFETQYF. CDR3 DNA sequence: TGTGCCAGCAGCTCGACGCTGGCTAGCGGGATATTTGAGACCCAGTACTTC.